The 24 T cell receptor beta chains below were found in one sample sequenced in a study of T cell clonotyping in hematopoietic cell transplantation (dated by TCRdb to the early 2020s). Library creation used the immunoSEQ multiplex PCR assay. Entries here come from immuneACCESS through TCRdb and include only in-frame sequences with V and J called. Some clones fail to appear in such tables; in the studies checked, an unresolved V gene covers under half of the shortfall, and the cause of the remainder is unknown. The sample table holds 27,000 or so clones, of which roughly 95% were seen once. About 1.3% of the sample is taken by the ten largest. Sequenced material: peripheral blood mononuclear cells. The receptors come from a man aged 50-59 years in good health. Some clones in this sample may be carry-over from other donors' samples.

The V gene is TRBV7-7, the J gene TRBJ1-2, with D possibly TRBD1 on 5 matching bases. Germline lookup yields CDR1 SSHAT and CDR2 FNYEAQ (reference sequence). This CDR3 is 13 amino acids long. V lost 5 bases to trimming and J lost 8 bases, with 15 bases between them. The chain's CDR3 is CASSPGPTGGYTF. DNA of the CDR3: TGTGCCAGCAGCCCGGGGCCGACGGGGGGCTACACCTTC.

This chain uses TRBV5-4 with TRBJ2-2; 14 bases are a match to TRBD2. CDR1 is SGHNT, CDR2 YYREEE, per germline (reference sequence). The J segment lost 0 bases and the V segment lost 4 bases, leaving 5 bases of the junction unmatched. This CDR3 region has 18 residues. Here the CDR3 reads CASSPGLAGGPNTGELFF. In nucleotides, the CDR3 is TGTGCCAGCAGCCCCGGACTAGCGGGGGGCCCGAACACCGGGGAGCTGTTTTTT.

The V and J genes are TRBV2 and TRBJ1-2; no definite D call. The CDR3 totals 13 residues. With 5 bases removed from V and 4 bases from J, the gap between germline ends came to 11 bases. Germline V gene lookup returns CDR1 SNHLY and CDR2 FYNNEI. CDR3 loop: CASSIGVGYGYTF. Here the CDR3 DNA reads TGTGCCAGCAGTATCGGGGTTGGCTATGGCTACACCTTC.

The chain links TRBV5-1 to TRBJ2-3; D not certain. CDR3 length equals 15 residues. V lost 1 base to trimming and J lost 1 base, with 10 bases between them. Germline V lookup: CDR1 SGHRS, CDR2 YFSETQ. The CDR3 sequence is CASSLSWIGTDTQYF. The CDR3 bases are TGCGCCAGCAGCTTGTCGTGGATAGGCACAGATACGCAGTATTTT. The full variable domain, with the rest looked up from reference TRBV5-1 and TRBJ2-3, is KAGVTQTPRYLIKTRGQQVTLSCSPISGHRSVSWYQQTPGQGLQFLFEYFSETQRNKGNFPGRFSGRQFSNSRSEMNVSTLELGDSALYLCASSLSWIGTDTQYFGPGTRLTVL.

This clone was detected only once. V is TRBV30 and J is TRBJ1-6; 8 bases fit TRBD1. Unmatched junction bases numbered 1, after V lost 2 bases and J lost 7 bases. The CDR3 runs to 13 residues. CDR1 is GTSNPN and CDR2 is SVGIG in the germline V gene (reference sequence). The CDR3 is CAWSRQGNSPLHF. In nucleotides, the CDR3 is TGTGCCTGGAGTAGACAGGGGAATTCACCCCTCCACTTT.

The chain is built from TRBV6-5 and TRBJ1-6; D might be TRBD1 (6 bases). V dropped 4 bases and J dropped 3 bases, with 13 bases sitting between them. The CDR3 contains 16 residues. Germline loops: CDR1 MNHEY, CDR2 SVGAGI. The chain's CDR3 is CASSWKIQGYNSPLHF. The CDR3, as DNA: TGTGCCAGCAGTTGGAAAATACAGGGCTATAATTCACCCCTCCACTTT.

The chain combines TRBV19 with TRBJ1-2; D possibly corresponds to TRBD1 (6 bases). V was shortened by 11 bases and J by 0 bases, with 28 bases between the two germline ends. The CDR3 totals 18 residues. Germline CDR1 and CDR2: LNHDA and SQIVND (reference sequence). CDR3 sequence: CAASPAGAKGESNYGYTF. As DNA, the CDR3 is TGTGCCGCCTCACCAGCCGGGGCCAAGGGGGAATCTAACTATGGCTACACCTTC. The complete variable domain, with remaining parts taken from reference TRBV19 and TRBJ1-2, reads DGGITQSPKYLFRKEGQNVTLSCEQNLNHDAMYWYRQDPGQGLRLIYYSQIVNDFQKGDIAEGYSVSREKKESFPLTVTSAQKNPTAFYLCAASPAGAKGESNYGYTFGSGTRLTVV.

This clone was observed a handful of times. The chain is built from TRBV18 and TRBJ1-1; D not certain. Looked up from germline, CDR1 is KGHSH and CDR2 is LQKENI. The CDR3 is 11 residues long. V was pared by 3 bases and J by 1 base, with 0 bases between. The CDR3 DNA is TGTGCCAGCTCACCGAACACTGAAGCTTTCTTT. Translation: CASSPNTEAFF.

This sequence joins TRBV9 and TRBJ1-6; maybe TRBD1 (5 bases). Germline V gives CDR1 SGDLS, CDR2 YYNGEE. This CDR3 has 12 amino acids. Trimming took off 4 bases at V and 8 bases at J, with 7 bases between the two ends. CDR3 residues: CASSSGDSPLHF. The CDR3 coding sequence is TGTGCCAGCAGCTCGGGGGATTCACCCCTCCACTTT.

In its sample, this clone was seen a few times. This chain joins TRBV2 and TRBJ1-1; D uncertain. The V gene lost 7 bases and the J gene lost 4 bases, with 16 bases spanning the gap. This CDR3 contains 14 residues. Germline V gives CDR1 SNHLY, CDR2 FYNNEI. CDR3 loop: CASIAESGGTEAFF. The CDR3 nucleotides are TGTGCCAGCATTGCAGAGTCGGGCGGCACTGAAGCTTTCTTT.

This sequence joins TRBV7-2 and TRBJ1-2; a weak D match, TRBD1 (5 bases). The CDR3 runs 15 residues. CDR1 and CDR2 (germline): SGHTA, FQGNSA. V was pared by 3 bases and J by 4 bases, with 15 bases between. The CDR3 sequence is CASSFGGAPGYGYTF. DNA for the CDR3: TGTGCCAGCAGCTTCGGAGGGGCCCCGGGCTATGGCTACACCTTC.

This clone came up once. The chain links TRBV28 to TRBJ2-7; D gene ambiguous. Trimming removed 6 bases at V and 6 bases at J, with 12 bases between. Germline CDR1 MDHEN, CDR2 SYDVKM. The CDR3 has 12 amino acids. The CDR3 nucleotides are TGTGCCAGCAGCTCCTCCCCCCTCGAGCAGTACTTC. Residues: CASSSSPLEQYF.

The rearrangement links TRBV6-5 to TRBJ1-3, with TRBD1 identical over 9 bases. CDR3 length equals 15 residues. V gave up 2 bases and J gave up 5 bases; unmatched junction bases: 4. Germline-derived CDR1 and CDR2 are MNHEY and SVGAGI. CDR3 nucleotide sequence: TGTGCCAGCAGTTACGCTGGGACAGGGAGAAACACCATATATTTT. Translated: CASSYAGTGRNTIYF.

This clone was seen a handful of times. This sequence joins TRBV5-4 and TRBJ1-1; D is ambiguous. This CDR3 comprises 16 residues. Germline CDR1 reads SGHNT; CDR2 reads YYREEE (reference sequence). V was clipped by 0 bases and J by 4 bases, with 16 bases between them. The CDR3 loop reads CASSLDSGYPGTEAFF. For the CDR3, the DNA is TGTGCCAGCAGCTTGGACAGCGGTTACCCGGGCACTGAAGCTTTCTTT.

This clone was picked up one time. The chain employs TRBV5-8 and TRBJ1-4; TRBD1 might be the D (6 bases). Germline V gene lookup returns CDR1 SGHTS and CDR2 YDEGEE. V dropped 2 bases and J dropped 4 bases, with 9 bases sitting between them. This CDR3 has 14 residues. CDR3 DNA sequence: TGTGCCAGCAGCTTTTCAGGGGTTAATGAAAAACTGTTTTTT. Translated, it gives CASSFSGVNEKLFF.

The chain combines TRBV29-1 with TRBJ1-2; 7 bases match TRBD1. CDR3 length: 14 residues. Germline lookup yields CDR1 SQVTM and CDR2 ANQGSEA. V was pared by 1 base and J by 2 bases, with 4 bases of the junction left unmatched. The CDR3 DNA is TGCAGCGTTGAAGCGTCAGGGGGGAACTATGGCTACACCTTC. Translating it yields CSVEASGGNYGYTF.

The chain joins TRBV11-2 to TRBJ1-1; 7 bases line up with TRBD1. Trimming cost V 4 bases and J 2 bases; bases outside gene matches: 10. There are 16 residues in the CDR3. Germline CDR1 reads SGHAT; CDR2 reads FQNNGV. The CDR3 region is CASSSPRDSLNTEAFF. The DNA of the CDR3 is TGTGCCAGCAGCTCCCCCCGGGACAGCTTAAACACTGAAGCTTTCTTT. Together with reference TRBV11-2 and TRBJ1-1, the CDR3 gives the full variable domain: EAGVAQSPRYKIIEKRQSVAFWCNPISGHATLYWYQQILGQGPKLLIQFQNNGVVDDSQLPKDRFSAERLKGVDSTLKIQPAKLEDSAVYLCASSSPRDSLNTEAFFGQGTRLTVV.

V gene TRBV4-3 combines with J gene TRBJ2-7; D is perhaps TRBD1 (6 bases). The CDR3 is 14 amino acids. Trimming left V 3 bases short and J 4 bases short, with 13 bases between. Per germline, CDR1 LGHNA and CDR2 YSLEER. The CDR3 bases are TGCGCCAGCAGCCACGCCAAGGGGGATTACGAGCAGTACTTC. Residues: CASSHAKGDYEQYF.

The chain carries TRBV5-1 and TRBJ2-1; 10 bases agree with TRBD1. CDR3 length: 16 residues. The germline V gene has CDR1 SGHRS and CDR2 YFSETQ. V trimming: 4 bases; J trimming: 7 bases; junction bases outside the gene matches: 11. The CDR3 nucleotides read TGCGCCAGCAGCATGGGGGGACAGGGGCTTCTGAATGAGCAGTTCTTC. It encodes CASSMGGQGLLNEQFF.

CDR3 nucleotides: TGCAGTGCTAGGCCAAATGAAAAACTGTTTTTT. It encodes CSARPNEKLFF. V is TRBV20-1 and J is TRBJ1-4; D uncertain. Trimming left V 3 bases short and J 5 bases short, with 4 bases between. Germline V gene lookup returns CDR1 DFQATT and CDR2 SNEGSKA (reference sequence). This CDR3 spans 11 amino acids.

This clone was seen only once. J is TRBJ1-2 and V is TRBV15, with D unresolved. V was clipped by 0 bases and J by 0 bases, with 11 bases between them. This CDR3 contains 16 residues. The germline V gene has CDR1 LNHNV and CDR2 YYDKDF (reference sequence). CDR3 in amino acids: CATSRDRAEANYGYTF. CDR3 in DNA: TGTGCCACCAGCAGAGATCGGGCAGAAGCTAACTATGGCTACACCTTC. The variable domain in full, with the rest retrieved from reference TRBV15 and TRBJ1-2, is DAMVIQNPRYQVTQFGKPVTLSCSQTLNHNVMYWYQQKSSQAPKLLFHYYDKDFNNEADTPDNFQSRRPNTSFCFLDIRSPGLGDTAMYLCATSRDRAEANYGYTFGSGTRLTVV.

V is TRBV19 and J is TRBJ2-7; the D gene is possibly TRBD2 (5 bases). Germline CDR1 is LNHDA and CDR2 is SQIVND (reference sequence). The CDR3 length is 16 residues. Trimming stripped 5 bases from V and 0 bases from J, with 17 bases between. DNA for the CDR3: TGTGCCAGTAGTGCCGGACTCCCTCCAAGCTCCTACGAGCAGTACTTC. Translated, it gives CASSAGLPPSSYEQYF.

J is TRBJ2-3 and V is TRBV5-1; 9 bases are shared with TRBD2. The V gene's germline CDR1 is SGHRS and CDR2 YFSETQ. The CDR3 contains 15 residues. The V gene end was trimmed by 7 bases and the J gene end by 3 bases; junction bases not matched to a gene: 9. This CDR3 is CASGASGGLTDTQYF. CDR3 sequence (DNA): TGCGCCAGCGGGGCCAGCGGGGGGTTAACAGATACGCAGTATTTT.

This chain connects TRBV7-9 to TRBJ1-5; weak D call: TRBD1 (5 bases). The CDR3 sequence is 13 residues long. The germline CDR1 and CDR2 sequences are SEHNR and FQNEAQ (reference sequence). Trimming pared 7 bases from V and 6 bases from J, leaving 13 bases between. Written as DNA, the CDR3 is TGTGCCAGCACCGACCTCGGGGGTCAGCCCCAGCATTTT. This codes for CASTDLGGQPQHF. The full variable domain, in which reference TRBV7-9 and TRBJ1-5 provide the parts outside the CDR3, is DTGVSQNPRHKITKRGQNVTFRCDPISEHNRLYWYRQTLGQGPEFLTYFQNEAQLEKSRLLSDRFSAERPKGSFSTLEIQRTEQGDSAMYLCASTDLGGQPQHFGDGTRLSIL.